This entry is about one T cell receptor beta chain. The antigen is unknown. The CDR3 has 16 residues. CDR1 and CDR2 (germline): LNHDA, SQIVND (reference sequence). The ends lost 1 base at V and 0 bases at J; junction bases unmatched: 4. Participants had chemo-refractory metastatic non-small-cell lung cancer and were treated with focal radiation plus ipilimumab CTLA-4 blockade. The sample belongs to a study of radiotherapy plus CTLA-4 blockade in lung cancer. Study-level information: Objective response rate was 15% to 20%; disease control rate, around 30%.

Study findings and constraints: Alongside interferon-beta, early blood T cell clone dynamics were reportedly the best predictor of response. There was expansion of tumor-derived TCR clones in blood after radiotherapy plus ipilimumab.

The method was immunoSEQ multiplex PCR; TCRdb's version includes in-frame clones alone and lacks a portion of them. The repertoire includes 50,000 or so clones, more than 70% of them detected once, and 7.8% sits in the top ten. The sequence derives from a human donor with non-small cell lung cancer whose response to radiotherapy plus ipilimumab could not be evaluated. The material sequenced was peripheral blood, taken from a patient treated with radiotherapy plus ipilimumab. The V and J genes are TRBV19 and TRBJ1-1, with 8 bases matching TRBD1. The CDR3 nucleotides are TGTGCCAGTAGTATAGGGGACAGGATTCTGAACACTGAAGCTTTCTTT. Encoded protein: CASSIGDRILNTEAFF.